This TCR beta chain was profiled in a study of healthy donors' naive CD4 and CD8 T cells (dated by TCRdb to the mid-2010s). For the wider study: Donors were selected to cover three age groups (20-25, 40-50 and 60-70 years, about six each), with a mean age of roughly 45, and half of the donors were female. The TCR alpha libraries followed the same workflow as the beta chain, except for a newly designed primer set that covered all functional IMGT alpha gene variants. The donors were HLA-typed by sequencing at HLA-A, -B, -C, -DRB1, -DQB1 and -DPB1, using the SBTexcellerator protocol, an ABI3130xl analyzer and SBTengine software. To examine how TCR variation is linked to lineage commitment, the study sequenced rearranged TCR alpha and beta chains from naive CD4+ and CD8+ T cells. The peripheral blood mononuclear cells came from fewer than 20 individuals who were healthy and unrelated.

A remark on this clonotype: The antigen it binds to is not known. Per-base quality was not reported, and no clone a single base away is much larger than it.

Sequencing used a 454 GS FLX Titanium. A previously published linear amplification protocol was used to build TCR libraries from around 500 ng of total RNA. Sequencing was performed on the Roche/454 Genome Sequencer with Titanium chemistry. The source study handled its data this way. From about 5 of the healthy donors, under 80,000 rearranged TCR alpha transcripts were sequenced. Duplicate transcripts were dropped, and unique TCR clonotypes were identified by the CDR3 junction according to IMGT nomenclature. CD4 versus CD8 status was modeled on V and J genes by logistic regression in R 2.13.0, with adjustment for donor effects and Bonferroni correction for multiple testing. TCRdb trimmed public reads at Q25 via fastp, called clones via MiXCR and kept in-frame beta chains. Rows with one shared CDR3 protein collapse into an entry with the most common genes and DNA. The V and J calls come from TCRdb's annotation, not from the publication. Within this sample are around 180,000 distinct CDR3 sequences, with nearly 75% of them counted one time only. Around 2% of the sample goes to the ten largest clones.

The CDR3 numbers 13 residues from cysteine through phenylalanine. CDR3 DNA only is kept here, 39 bases in frame from base 1. The germline V gene encodes CDR1 MNHEY and CDR2 SMNVEV (reference sequence). V and J are trimmed by 10 bases and 2 bases, and the gene matches miss 7 bases of the junction. Cells with a CD4+CD8-CD45RO-CD45RA+ profile were isolated by FACS and defined as naive CD4+ T cells, and those with a CD8+CD4-CD45RA+CD27bright profile were defined as naive CD8+ T cells. Sorting used antibodies against CD4 (RPA-T4), CD8 (SK1), CD27 (O323), CD45RA (HI100) and CD45RO (UCHL1). The investigation overall reported the following: Possible repertoire bias arising from homeostatic proliferation of naive T cells was not directly addressed. In both chains, CD4+ lineage was associated with a positively charged CDR3 and CD8+ lineage with a negatively charged CDR3. Roughly an eighth of the variance in CD4/CD8 propensity appeared to be explained jointly by V genes, J genes and CDR3 charge, in a largely additive manner. Bias between naive CD4+ and CD8+ cells was reportedly observed for most V and J gene segments, consistently across donors and independently of HLA genotype. Because alpha and beta chains were sequenced in bulk and could not be paired, combined chain effects were not evaluated.

This chain is built from TRBV27 and TRBJ2-7, with TRBD2 matching 8 junction bases. Sequencing was done on a sample of naive CD4+ and CD8+ T cells sorted from blood, pooled from several donors. The sample's cell subset or site label, in plain terms: FACS-sorted naive CD4+ (CD45RO-CD45RA+) and naive CD8+ (CD45RA+CD27bright) T cells. This TCR derives from a pool of human donors in good health; the sample pools cells from several healthy donors. DNA sequence: TGTGCCACCAGAAGCGGGGGTCCCTACGAGCAGTACTTC. This is translated as CATRSGGPYEQYF.